Below, 18 T cell receptor beta chains from the same sample are listed, as sequenced in a study of blood T cell repertoires in COVID-19. Data came from immunoSEQ multiplex PCR; TCRdb stores just in-frame clones and leaves some out. The sample carries about 230,000 clones, less than 90% recorded once. The sequenced material came from peripheral blood. These receptor sequences come from a woman in her 70s with active or convalescent COVID-19.

The chain recombines TRBV18 with TRBJ2-1, with 8 nucleotides matching TRBD1. Losses at the gene ends were 10 bases for V and 6 bases for J; bases not matched to a gene: 11. The CDR3 length is 14 residues. Per the germline V gene, CDR1 is KGHSH and CDR2 is LQKENI. This chain's CDR3 is CATTMDRVGNEQFF. CDR3 nucleotides: TGTGCCACCACCATGGACAGGGTCGGCAATGAGCAGTTCTTC.

The chain couples TRBV13 to TRBJ2-3; D is undetermined. There are 12 residues in the CDR3. V was cut by 6 bases and J by 2 bases, with 6 bases left in between. Germline V lookup: CDR1 PRHDT, CDR2 FYEKMQ (reference sequence). In nucleotides, the CDR3 is TGTGCCAGCAGAGACACCACAGATACGCAGTATTTT. It is translated as CASRDTTDTQYF. The variable domain in full, completed from reference TRBV13 and TRBJ2-3, reads AAGVIQSPRHLIKEKRETATLKCYPIPRHDTVYWYQQGPGQDPQFLISFYEKMQSDKGSIPDRFSAQQFSDYHSELNMSSLELGDSALYFCASRDTTDTQYFGPGTRLTVL.

The V and J genes are TRBV4-2 and TRBJ1-5; D may be TRBD1 (5 bases). The CDR3 spans 15 residues. V was clipped by 1 base and J by 7 bases, with 14 bases between them. CDR1 and CDR2 (germline): LGHNA, YNFKEQ. The CDR3, as DNA: TGTGCCAGCAGCCAAGGGCGGGGGGGGGAACAGCCCCAGCATTTT. It yields the protein CASSQGRGGEQPQHF.

This sequence joins TRBV21-1 and TRBJ2-1; the table's D gene call, TRBD1, was not cross checked with the DNA. TRBV21-1 is classified as a pseudogene. This CDR3 comprises 16 residues. This CDR3 reads CASSKGALKGWNEQFF. CDR3 nucleotides: TGTGCCAGCAGCAAGGGGGCATTGAAGGGCTGGAATGAGCAGTTCTTC.

V and J are TRBV5-1 and TRBJ2-2, with TRBD2 identical over 9 bases. Germline-derived CDR1 and CDR2 are SGHRS and YFSETQ. The junction had 10 bases not matched to a gene; V was cut back by 4 bases and J by 6 bases. The CDR3 runs to 16 residues. CDR3 sequence: CASSSSGSKPPGELFF. Here the CDR3 DNA reads TGCGCCAGCAGCAGTAGCGGGAGTAAGCCCCCCGGGGAGCTGTTTTTT. Full variable domain (rest looked up from reference TRBV5-1 and TRBJ2-2): KAGVTQTPRYLIKTRGQQVTLSCSPISGHRSVSWYQQTPGQGLQFLFEYFSETQRNKGNFPGRFSGRQFSNSRSEMNVSTLELGDSALYLCASSSSGSKPPGELFFGEGSRLTVL.

This chain connects TRBV28 to TRBJ1-2; the D is unclear. Germline V gene lookup returns CDR1 MDHEN and CDR2 SYDVKM. Trimming removed 7 bases at V and 7 bases at J, with 13 bases between. The CDR3 has 12 residues. This CDR3 is CASTPNQAGYTF. CDR3 coding DNA: TGTGCCAGCACCCCCAACCAGGCTGGCTACACCTTC.

The rearrangement joins TRBV10-2 to TRBJ2-5, with 7 nucleotides matching TRBD2. With V trimmed by 7 bases and J by 3 bases, 5 bases remained unmatched. This CDR3 region has 13 residues. The germline V gene has CDR1 WSHSY and CDR2 SAAADI. CDR3 coding DNA: TGCGCCAGCAACCCGAGCGGGGAAGAGACCCAGTACTTC. Translation gives CASNPSGEETQYF.

This clone has only one observation. This chain joins TRBV6-5 and TRBJ1-2, with a weak D call TRBD1 (6 bases). The ends were cut back, 0 bases at V and 6 bases at J, with 11 bases in the middle. The CDR3 length is 14 residues. CDR1 and CDR2 from the germline V gene are MNHEY and SVGAGI. CDR3 sequence reads: CASSYSLQGNGYTF. CDR3 bases: TGTGCCAGCAGTTACTCGTTACAGGGTAATGGCTACACCTTC.

In this sample, this clone turned up a few times. The chain has TRBV7-2 and TRBJ2-7; D gene unclear. V was trimmed by 3 bases and J by 2 bases, leaving 8 bases between them. Germline loops: CDR1 SGHTA, CDR2 FQGNSA. This CDR3 has 13 amino acids. CDR3 DNA: TGTGCCAGCAGCTTTATCCAGACCTACGAGCAGTACTTC. This codes for CASSFIQTYEQYF.

This clone turned up a few times. The rearrangement joins TRBV20-1 to TRBJ1-4; D gene uncertain. The germline V gene has CDR1 DFQATT and CDR2 SNEGSKA (reference sequence). The length of the CDR3 is 13 residues. The V end lost 3 bases, the J end lost 8 bases, and 13 bases lay between the germline ends. CDR3 amino acids: CSASSGNEEKLFF. CDR3 coding DNA: TGCAGTGCTAGTTCCGGGAATGAGGAAAAACTGTTTTTT.

This clone was seen only a few times. The chain couples TRBV18 to TRBJ1-6; D is undetermined. V dropped 3 bases and J dropped 7 bases, with 13 bases sitting between them. This CDR3 contains 15 residues. Looked up from germline, CDR1 is KGHSH and CDR2 is LQKENI. CDR3 protein: CASSPRPLRNSPLHF. The CDR3 region has the DNA TGTGCCAGCTCACCGCGGCCCCTGAGGAATTCACCCCTCCACTTT.

The V and J genes are TRBV7-2 and TRBJ2-1, with TRBD2 matching over 7 bases. The V segment lost 2 bases and the J segment 2 bases; nucleotides outside the gene matches: 3. Germline V lookup: CDR1 SGHTA, CDR2 FQGNSA. The CDR3 totals 15 residues. Written as DNA, the CDR3 is TGTGCCAGCAGCTTACAGCTAGCGGCCTACAATGAGCAGTTCTTC. This gives the protein CASSLQLAAYNEQFF.

This chain uses TRBV28 with TRBJ1-5; 7 bases align to TRBD1. The CDR3 length is 17 residues. V was pared by 1 base and J by 6 bases, with 12 bases of the junction left unmatched. Germline V lookup: CDR1 MDHEN, CDR2 SYDVKM. Here the CDR3 DNA reads TGTGCCAGCAGTTTATCCCAATCAGGGGCAGGGGGTCAGCCCCAGCATTTT. It is translated as CASSLSQSGAGGQPQHF.

This clone was recorded once. Other DNA sequences of this sample code for an identical CDR3. The CDR3 is CATSQNNYGYTF. The CDR3 DNA reads as TGTGCCACCTCCCAGAATAACTATGGCTACACCTTC. V is TRBV15 and J is TRBJ1-2, with D unresolved. Looked up from germline, CDR1 is LNHNV and CDR2 is YYDKDF (reference sequence). There are 12 residues in the CDR3. V was shortened by 8 bases and J by 1 base, with 8 bases between the two germline ends.

The chain links TRBV7-8 to TRBJ2-1, with 7 bases that match TRBD2. The CDR3 extends over 15 amino acids. Germline V gene sequence: CDR1 SGHVS, CDR2 FQNEAQ. Germline trimming cut 3 bases from V and 9 bases from J; bases unmatched to any gene: 11. Here the CDR3 reads CASSLRRDYEGEQFF. The CDR3 DNA reads as TGTGCCAGCAGCTTGAGGCGGGACTATGAGGGTGAGCAGTTCTTC.

V and J are TRBV27 and TRBJ2-2, with D perhaps matching TRBD2 (6 bases). This CDR3 spans 14 amino acids. Trimming cost V 7 bases and J 5 bases, with 14 bases left between them. Germline V lookup: CDR1 MNHEY, CDR2 SMNVEV (reference sequence). The CDR3 is CASIGAGITGELFF. The CDR3 DNA reads TGTGCCAGCATAGGTGCGGGAATAACCGGGGAGCTGTTTTTT.

The chain recombines TRBV28 with TRBJ1-2, with D unclear. The CDR3 covers 13 residues. The V gene's germline CDR1 is MDHEN and CDR2 SYDVKM. The V end lost 1 base, the J end lost 10 bases, and 13 bases lay between the germline ends. CDR3 nucleotide sequence: TGTGCCAGCAGTTTATATAACCCGAGATACTACACCTTC. It encodes CASSLYNPRYYTF.

V is TRBV30 and J is TRBJ2-1, with D possibly TRBD2 on 7 matching bases. The CDR3 has 13 residues. CDR1 and CDR2 (germline): GTSNPN, SVGIG (reference sequence). V shed 4 bases and J shed 10 bases, with 17 bases lying between them. This chain's CDR3 is CAWKLGGPGEQFF. DNA for the CDR3: TGTGCCTGGAAGCTGGGGGGGCCGGGAGAGCAGTTCTTC.